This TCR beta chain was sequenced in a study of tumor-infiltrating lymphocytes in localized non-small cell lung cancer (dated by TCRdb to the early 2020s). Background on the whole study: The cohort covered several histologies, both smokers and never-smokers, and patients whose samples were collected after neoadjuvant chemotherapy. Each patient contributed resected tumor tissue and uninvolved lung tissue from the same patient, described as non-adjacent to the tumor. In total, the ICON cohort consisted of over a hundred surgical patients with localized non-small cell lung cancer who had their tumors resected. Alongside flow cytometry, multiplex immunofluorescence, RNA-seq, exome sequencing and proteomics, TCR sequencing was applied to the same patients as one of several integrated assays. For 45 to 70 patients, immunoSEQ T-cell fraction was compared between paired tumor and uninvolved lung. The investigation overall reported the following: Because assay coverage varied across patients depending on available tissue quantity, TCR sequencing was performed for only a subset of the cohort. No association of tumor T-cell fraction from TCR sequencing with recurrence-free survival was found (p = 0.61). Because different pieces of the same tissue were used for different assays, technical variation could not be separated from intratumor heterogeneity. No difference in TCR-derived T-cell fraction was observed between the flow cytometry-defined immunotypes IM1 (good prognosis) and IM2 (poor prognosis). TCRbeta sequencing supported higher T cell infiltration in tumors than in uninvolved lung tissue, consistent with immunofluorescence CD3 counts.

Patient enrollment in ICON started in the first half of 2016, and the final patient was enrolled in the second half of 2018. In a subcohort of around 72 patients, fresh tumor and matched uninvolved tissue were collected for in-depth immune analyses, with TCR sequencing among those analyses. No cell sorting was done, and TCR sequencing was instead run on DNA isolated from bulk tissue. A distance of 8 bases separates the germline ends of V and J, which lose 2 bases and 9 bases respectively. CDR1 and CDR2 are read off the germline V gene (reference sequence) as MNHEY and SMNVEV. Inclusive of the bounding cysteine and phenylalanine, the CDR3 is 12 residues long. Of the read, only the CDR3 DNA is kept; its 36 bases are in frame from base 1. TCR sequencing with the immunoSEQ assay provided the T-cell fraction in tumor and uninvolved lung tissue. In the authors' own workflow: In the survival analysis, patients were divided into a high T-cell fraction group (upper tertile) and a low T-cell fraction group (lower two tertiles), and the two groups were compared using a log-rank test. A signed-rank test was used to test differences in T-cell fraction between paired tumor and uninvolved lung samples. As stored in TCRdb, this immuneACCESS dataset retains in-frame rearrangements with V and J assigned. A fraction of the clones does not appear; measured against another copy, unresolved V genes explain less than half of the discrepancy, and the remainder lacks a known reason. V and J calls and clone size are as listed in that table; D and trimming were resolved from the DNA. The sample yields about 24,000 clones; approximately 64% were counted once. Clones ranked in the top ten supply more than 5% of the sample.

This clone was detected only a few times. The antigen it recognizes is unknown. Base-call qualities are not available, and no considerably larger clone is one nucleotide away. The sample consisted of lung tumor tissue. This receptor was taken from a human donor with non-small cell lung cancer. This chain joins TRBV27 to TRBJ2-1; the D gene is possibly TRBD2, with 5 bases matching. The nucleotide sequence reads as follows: TGTGCCAGCAGTTTAGAGGGTGGTGAGCAGTTCTTC. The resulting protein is CASSLEGGEQFF.